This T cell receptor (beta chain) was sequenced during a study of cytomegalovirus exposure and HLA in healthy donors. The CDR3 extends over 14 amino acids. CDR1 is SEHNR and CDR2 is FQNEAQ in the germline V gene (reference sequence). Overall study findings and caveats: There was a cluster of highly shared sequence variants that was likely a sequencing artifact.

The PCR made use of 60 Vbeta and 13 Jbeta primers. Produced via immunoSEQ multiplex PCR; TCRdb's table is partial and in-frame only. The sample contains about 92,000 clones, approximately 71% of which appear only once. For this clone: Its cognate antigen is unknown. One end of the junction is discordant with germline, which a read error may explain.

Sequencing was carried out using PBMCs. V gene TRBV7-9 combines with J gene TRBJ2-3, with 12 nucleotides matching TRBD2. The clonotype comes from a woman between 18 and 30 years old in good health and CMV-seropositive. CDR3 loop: CSSSSSGGADTQYF. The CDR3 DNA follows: TGTTCCAGCAGCTCTAGCGGGGGGGCAGATACGCAGTATTTT.